This TCR beta chain is drawn from a study of blood T cells in healthy people across ages. In germline, CDR1 is MGHRA, CDR2 YSYEKL. Deletions cut 5 bases from V and 2 bases from J, with 16 bases between. There are 15 residues in the CDR3. Notes on this clonotype: Its antigen is not identified.

Alongside a J-beta primer mix, a sample-barcoded 5' primer served in a second PCR lasting roughly 6 to 11 cycles. Per sample, CDR3-containing paired-end reads numbered at least 2.5 million. TCRdb processed the 5' RACE reads anew with MiXCR; each CDR3 protein has one entry. The sample shows around 600,000 distinct CDR3 sequences, under 55% of them seen only once. Study results and limitations: There were more naive CD4+ cells and higher diversity in long-lived donors than in aged donors.

Caucasian, healthy and from Russia, the donors were aged between roughly 6 and 100. Each individual donor underwent a draw of ten milliliters of peripheral blood. V is TRBV4-1 and J is TRBJ2-7, with D possibly called TRBD1 or TRBD2 (5 bases each). The sequenced sample was blood. This clonotype was sampled from a man older than 75 in good health. CDR3 DNA: TGCGCCAGCAGCACCAGTGGGGGTTCGACCTACGAGCAGTACTTC. Translating gives CASSTSGGSTYEQYF.